A single sample is the source of the 22 T cell receptor beta chains below, sequenced in a study of blood T cell repertoires in COVID-19. The method was immunoSEQ multiplex PCR; TCRdb's version includes in-frame clones alone and lacks a portion of them. Of about 47,000 clones in the sample, approximately 89% were seen once. Sequencing was done on a sample of peripheral blood. The receptors originated from a man of 80 years or more with active or convalescent COVID-19.

This rearrangement joins TRBV10-3 to TRBJ2-5; TRBD2 matches at 9 bases. V shed 8 bases, J shed 2 bases, and the junction held 3 bases outside the gene matches. Germline V gene lookup returns CDR1 ENHRY and CDR2 SYGVKD. The length of the CDR3 is 13 residues. The DNA of the CDR3 is TGTGCCATCTCGCTAGCGGGGCAAGAGACCCAGTACTTC. Its protein is CAISLAGQETQYF.

The chain has TRBV11-1 and TRBJ1-1; no clear D. Trimming took off 0 bases at V and 1 base at J, with 6 bases between the two ends. Per the germline V gene, CDR1 is SGHAT and CDR2 is FQDESV (reference sequence). The CDR3 consists of 14 residues. This chain's CDR3 is CASSLASGNTEAFF. The CDR3 nucleotides read TGTGCCAGCAGCTTAGCCTCGGGGAACACTGAAGCTTTCTTT.

The rearrangement uses TRBV20-1 and TRBJ1-5; D call uncertain. The germline CDR1 and CDR2 sequences are DFQATT and SNEGSKA (reference sequence). There are 14 residues in the CDR3. Trimming took off 3 bases at V and 0 bases at J, with 9 bases between the two ends. CDR3 loop: CSASLTNSNQPQHF. CDR3 nucleotide sequence: TGCAGTGCTAGTCTAACTAATAGCAATCAGCCCCAGCATTTT.

The sample holds a few counts of this clone. This rearrangement joins TRBV5-1 to TRBJ1-1; D call uncertain. Trimming removed 7 bases at V and 1 base at J, with 17 bases between. The CDR3 covers 15 residues. Germline CDR1 reads SGHRS; CDR2 reads YFSETQ. DNA for the CDR3: TGCGCCAGCTCCCCCAGGCTTTCCCAGAACACTGAAGCTTTCTTT. As protein: CASSPRLSQNTEAFF.

This clone is medium-sized within its sample. This chain connects TRBV6-6 to TRBJ2-5; TRBD2 agrees at 8 bases. The junction had 3 bases not matched to a gene; V was cut back by 2 bases and J by 4 bases. Germline assignment: CDR1 MNHNY and CDR2 SVGAGI (reference sequence). The CDR3 has 14 amino acids. For the CDR3, the DNA is TGTGCCAGCAGTTACCCGGGGGGGGGAGAGACCCAGTACTTC. Amino acids: CASSYPGGGETQYF.

The rearrangement joins TRBV5-1 to TRBJ1-1; D gene unclear. The CDR3 sequence is 14 residues long. The germline V and J ends were trimmed by 0 bases and 3 bases, with 9 bases remaining between them. Germline V CDR1 and CDR2: SGHRS, YFSETQ. The CDR3 sequence is CASSLEAADTEAFF. CDR3 sequence (DNA): TGCGCCAGCAGCTTGGAGGCGGCGGACACTGAAGCTTTCTTT.

The chain joins TRBV19 to TRBJ1-5; 9 bases agree with TRBD1. With 6 bases clipped from V and 2 bases from J, the junction kept 5 bases outside the gene matches. Per germline, CDR1 LNHDA and CDR2 SQIVND (reference sequence). This CDR3 comprises 15 residues. CDR3 sequence: CASRQGARGNQPQHF. Written as DNA, the CDR3 is TGTGCCAGTAGACAGGGGGCGCGGGGCAATCAGCCCCAGCATTTT. Using reference TRBV19 and TRBJ1-5 for the parts outside the CDR3, the full variable domain is DGGITQSPKYLFRKEGQNVTLSCEQNLNHDAMYWYRQDPGQGLRLIYYSQIVNDFQKGDIAEGYSVSREKKESFPLTVTSAQKNPTAFYLCASRQGARGNQPQHFGDGTRLSIL.

The chain recombines TRBV11-3 with TRBJ2-1; a weak D match, TRBD1 (5 bases). Germline loops: CDR1 SGHNT, CDR2 YENEEA. CDR3 size: 15 residues. Trimming took 6 bases from V and 4 from J, leaving 16 bases between them. CDR3 coding DNA: TGTGCCAGCAGTCCAGGGAACACTTTTTACAATGAGCAGTTCTTC. Its protein is CASSPGNTFYNEQFF.

This chain connects TRBV6-1 to TRBJ2-7; 9 bases agree with TRBD2. The CDR3 spans 17 residues. In germline, CDR1 is MNHNS, CDR2 SASEGT. J was trimmed by 4 bases and V by 3 bases; bases with no gene match: 13. The CDR3, as DNA: TGTGCCAGCAGTGATTGGGCGGGAGGGCCCGTTTTATACGAGCAGTACTTC. Amino acid sequence: CASSDWAGGPVLYEQYF.

V usage is TRBV28 and J usage is TRBJ2-3; 8 bases map to TRBD2. Germline CDR1 is MDHEN and CDR2 is SYDVKM. The junction had 4 bases not matched to a gene; V was cut back by 4 bases and J by 1 base. The CDR3 contains 15 residues. The DNA for the CDR3 is TGTGCCAGCAGTTCTCTAGCGGGCCGCACAGATACGCAGTATTTT. It yields the protein CASSSLAGRTDTQYF.

V and J are TRBV30 and TRBJ1-5; maybe TRBD1 (5 bases). Germline V lookup: CDR1 GTSNPN, CDR2 SVGIG (reference sequence). The V end was cut by 1 base, the J end by 5 bases, with 12 bases between. The CDR3 loop spans 14 amino acids. The chain's CDR3 is CAWSGSRADQPQHF. For the CDR3, the DNA is TGTGCCTGGAGTGGATCCAGGGCGGATCAGCCCCAGCATTTT.

The J gene is TRBJ2-7, the V gene TRBV7-2, with 10 bases lining up with TRBD1. The trim removed 1 base at V and 9 bases at J, leaving 9 bases unmatched. Germline V gene data show CDR1 as SGHTA and CDR2 as FQGNSA. The CDR3 extends over 15 amino acids. CDR3 region: CASSLVGTGDPVQYF. The CDR3, as DNA: TGTGCCAGCAGCTTAGTTGGGACAGGGGACCCGGTGCAGTACTTC.

The chain recombines TRBV14 with TRBJ2-7, with 14 bases aligning to TRBD2. Losses at the gene ends were 4 bases for V and 1 base for J; bases not matched to a gene: 12. Germline CDR1 is SGHDN and CDR2 is FVKESK. The CDR3 contains 19 residues. In DNA form, the CDR3 reads TGTGCCAGCAGCCGACGTAGGGGACTAGCGGGAGTGATGTCCTACGAGCAGTACTTC. Translating it yields CASSRRRGLAGVMSYEQYF.

This chain uses TRBV6-6 with TRBJ1-1; weak D call: TRBD1 (6 bases). The CDR3 contains 14 residues. Deletions cut 0 bases from V and 5 bases from J, with 10 bases between. Germline lookup yields CDR1 MNHNY and CDR2 SVGAGI (reference sequence). DNA of the CDR3: TGTGCCAGCAGTTACTCGAGGGGGGGAACTGAAGCTTTCTTT. Its translation is CASSYSRGGTEAFF.

This chain links TRBV14 with TRBJ2-7; TRBD1 matches 7 bases. The germline V gene has CDR1 SGHDN and CDR2 FVKESK. Trimming at V came to 0 bases and at J to 13 bases, leaving 9 bases not matched to a gene. The CDR3 sequence is 13 residues long. The CDR3, as DNA: TGTGCCAGCAGCCAAGATGCAAGGGGGCGAGTATACTTC. Protein sequence: CASSQDARGRVYF.

This chain joins TRBV6-2 or TRBV6-3 and TRBJ2-7; no definite D call. Trimming took off 3 bases at V and 4 bases at J, with 4 bases between the two ends. Germline-derived CDR1 and CDR2 are MNHEY and SVGEGT. The CDR3 has 11 amino acids. CDR3 nucleotide sequence: TGTGCCAGCAGTTATAATTACGAGCAGTACTTC. Translation: CASSYNYEQYF.

This rearrangement joins TRBV28 to TRBJ2-4; 7 nucleotides line up with TRBD2. Unmatched junction bases numbered 2, after V lost 1 base and J lost 8 bases. The CDR3 is 13 residues long. Germline-derived CDR1 and CDR2 are MDHEN and SYDVKM. CDR3 residues: CASSLSGGYIQYF. DNA for the CDR3: TGTGCCAGCAGTTTATCGGGGGGATACATTCAGTACTTC.

This clone showed up just once. This rearrangement joins TRBV11-2 to TRBJ2-5, with 9 bases fitting TRBD1. Trimming cost V 3 bases and J 4 bases; bases outside gene matches: 3. This CDR3 has 14 amino acids. Germline loops: CDR1 SGHAT, CDR2 FQNNGV. The CDR3, as DNA: TGTGCCAGCAGCTTGACAGGGGGATTAGAGACCCAGTACTTC. Translation: CASSLTGGLETQYF.

The CDR3 nucleotides are TGTGCTGCGAGCGGGACTATACTCCAATTAACCAATGAGCAGTTCTTC. Translated: CAASGTILQLTNEQFF. The chain employs TRBV28 and TRBJ2-1, with 7 nucleotides matching TRBD2. Germline CDR1 and CDR2: MDHEN and SYDVKM. CDR3 length: 16 residues.

The chain has TRBV20-1 and TRBJ2-7; TRBD2 agrees at 7 bases. CDR3 length: 16 amino acids. CDR1 is DFQATT and CDR2 is SNEGSKA in the germline V gene (reference sequence). V trimming: 3 bases; J trimming: 4 bases; junction bases outside the gene matches: 15. The CDR3 loop is CSASSRSAGDSYEQYF. CDR3 coding DNA: TGCAGTGCTAGTTCAAGATCGGCGGGAGACTCTTACGAGCAGTACTTC.

The chain links TRBV9 to TRBJ2-2, with a possible D match to TRBD1 (5 bases). The germline CDR1 and CDR2 sequences are SGDLS and YYNGEE. CDR3 length equals 17 residues. The V and J ends lost 0 bases and 3 bases respectively, with 15 bases between them. Written as DNA, the CDR3 is TGTGCCAGCAGCGTAGTAGCTTCGGTAGGGGACACCGGGGAGCTGTTTTTT. Translating gives CASSVVASVGDTGELFF. The whole variable domain, remainder taken from reference TRBV9 and TRBJ2-2, is DSGVTQTPKHLITATGQRVTLRCSPRSGDLSVYWYQQSLDQGLQFLIQYYNGEERAKGNILERFSAQQFPDLHSELNLSSLELGDSALYFCASSVVASVGDTGELFFGEGSRLTVL.

The gene calls are TRBV28 and TRBJ1-5; TRBD1 aligns across 7 bases. Germline lookup yields CDR1 MDHEN and CDR2 SYDVKM. This CDR3 has 16 residues. The V and J ends lost 8 bases and 2 bases, in that order; junction bases with no gene match: 12. The CDR3 reads CASWRRGGGRNQPQHF. The CDR3 DNA sequence: TGTGCCAGCTGGCGTCGTGGAGGGGGCCGCAATCAGCCCCAGCATTTT.